This record looks at one TCR beta chain sequence and its context. Its antigen specificity is not known. Base qualities are missing; no much larger clone stands one base away. The study was a case-control design nested within a healthcare worker cohort in London, UK, with weekly nasopharyngeal swab PCR tests and blood sampling. Healthcare workers were recruited between 23 and 31 March 2020, during the week of the UK lockdown, and were followed weekly for up to about 15 weeks. The CDR3 sequence holds 18 residues, the cysteine and phenylalanine included. Of all the DNA, just the CDR3 is kept, 54 bases in frame from base 1. Trimming removed 4 bases from V and 1 base from J, leaving 22 bases between the germline ends. CDR1 and CDR2 were assigned from the germline V gene as SGHVS and FNYEAQ. The sample comes from a study of early T cells in non-severe SARS-CoV-2 infection (dated by TCRdb to about 2021). With respect to the entire study: TCR sequencing used bulk RNA from unsorted whole blood, so alpha and beta chains could not be paired.

What the research found in general, with its limitations: Matching against VDJdb was skewed toward anti-spike CD8 responses, likely underestimated virus-specific expansions, and missed private and CD4 specificities.

Libraries were constructed by 5' RACE. Sequencing used a NextSeq 500. To correct for sequencing error and PCR bias, the TCR library protocol tagged individual cDNA molecules with unique molecular identifiers. Sequencing covered both TCR alpha and beta chains, and within each sample the abundances of alpha and beta sequences were tightly co-correlated. In the original analysis: Decombinator V4 was used to perform V gene, J gene and CDR3 annotation of TCR sequences. Expanded TCRs were defined as changing significantly between any two time points under a Poisson model with p below 0.0001. TCR abundances were normalised to the total number of TCRs sequenced in each sample and reported as counts per million. MAIT TCRs were defined by TRAV1-2 paired with TRAJ12, TRAJ20 or TRAJ33, and iNKT TCRs by TRAV10 paired with TRAJ18. A search of VDJdb, accessed on 1 November 2021, was run for TCRs annotated to CMV, EBV and SARS-CoV-2, with TCRs annotated for multiple antigens excluded. TCRdb itself trimmed the public reads at Q25 with fastp, ran MiXCR and retained productive beta chains. Identical CDR3 protein sequences are pooled into one entry, listed with their most common genes and DNA. TCRdb's processing, not the study's, gives the V and J calls here. The sample profile shows tens of thousands of distinct CDR3 sequences; 13% of them were found once. The ten largest clones take up roughly 8.3% of the sample.

The sample was whole blood. This TCR derives from an adult who was a healthcare worker with PCR-confirmed SARS-CoV-2 infection or an uninfected control (not recorded which). This chain joins TRBV7-6 to TRBJ1-1, with TRBD1 as a weak D call on 5 bases. The DNA sequence is as follows: TGTGCCAGCAGCTCCCCAGTTAGGCCAGGGAATCCGAACACTGAAGCTTTCTTT. The encoded protein is CASSSPVRPGNPNTEAFF. The reference TRBV7-6 and TRBJ1-1 proteins fill in what lies around the CDR3, so the full variable domain reads GAGVSQSPRYKVTKRGQDVALRCDPISGHVSLYWYRQALGQGPEFLTYFNYEAQQDKSGLPNDRFSAERPEGSISTLTIQRTEQRDSAMYRCASSSPVRPGNPNTEAFFGQGTRLTVV.